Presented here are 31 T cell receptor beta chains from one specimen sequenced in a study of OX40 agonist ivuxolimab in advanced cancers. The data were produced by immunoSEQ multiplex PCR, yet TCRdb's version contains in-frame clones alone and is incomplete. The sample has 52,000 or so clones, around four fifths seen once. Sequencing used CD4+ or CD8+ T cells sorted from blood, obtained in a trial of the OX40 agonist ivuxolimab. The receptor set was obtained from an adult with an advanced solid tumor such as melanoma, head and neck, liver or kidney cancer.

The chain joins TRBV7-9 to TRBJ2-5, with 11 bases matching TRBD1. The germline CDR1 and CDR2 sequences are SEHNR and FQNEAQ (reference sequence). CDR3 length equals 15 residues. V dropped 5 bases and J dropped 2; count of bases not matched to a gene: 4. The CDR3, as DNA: TGTGCCAGCAGCGCGGGACAGGGGGTACAAGAGACCCAGTACTTC. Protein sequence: CASSAGQGVQETQYF. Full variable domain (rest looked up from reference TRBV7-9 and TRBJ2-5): DTGVSQNPRHKITKRGQNVTFRCDPISEHNRLYWYRQTLGQGPEFLTYFQNEAQLEKSRLLSDRFSAERPKGSFSTLEIQRTEQGDSAMYLCASSAGQGVQETQYFGPGTRLLVL.

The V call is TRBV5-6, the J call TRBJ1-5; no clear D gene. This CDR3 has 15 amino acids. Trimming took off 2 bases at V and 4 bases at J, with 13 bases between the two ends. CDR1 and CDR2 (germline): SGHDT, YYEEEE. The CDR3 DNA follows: TGTGCCAGCAGCTTCGGGATTGGACTAAATCAGCCCCAGCATTTT. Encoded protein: CASSFGIGLNQPQHF.

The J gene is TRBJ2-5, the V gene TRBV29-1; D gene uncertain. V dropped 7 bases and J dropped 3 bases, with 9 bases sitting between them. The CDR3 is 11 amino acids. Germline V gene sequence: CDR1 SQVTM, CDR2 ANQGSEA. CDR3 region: CSAVAKETQYF. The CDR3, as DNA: TGCAGCGCGGTGGCGAAAGAGACCCAGTACTTC.

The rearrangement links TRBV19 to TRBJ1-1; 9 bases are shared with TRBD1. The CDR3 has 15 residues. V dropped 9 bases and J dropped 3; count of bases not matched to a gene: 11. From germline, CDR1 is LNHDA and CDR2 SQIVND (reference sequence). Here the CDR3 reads CARSGQGSNDTEAFF. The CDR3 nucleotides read TGTGCCAGGAGTGGACAGGGGAGTAATGACACTGAAGCTTTCTTT.

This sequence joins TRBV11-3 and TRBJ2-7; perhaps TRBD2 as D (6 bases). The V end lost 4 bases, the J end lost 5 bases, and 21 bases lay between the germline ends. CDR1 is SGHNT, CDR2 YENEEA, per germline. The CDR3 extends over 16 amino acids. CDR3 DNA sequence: TGTGCCAGCAGCTCGACCGCTGCTCGGGAGTATGACGAGCAGTACTTC. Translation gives CASSSTAAREYDEQYF. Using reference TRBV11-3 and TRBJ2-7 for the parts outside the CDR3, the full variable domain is EAGVVQSPRYKIIEKKQPVAFWCNPISGHNTLYWYLQNLGQGPELLIRYENEEAVDDSQLPKDRFSAERLKGVDSTLKIQPAELGDSAVYLCASSSTAAREYDEQYFGPGTRLTVT.

CDR3 nucleotide sequence: TGTGCCAGCAGCTTAGGGACCAGACAAGAGACCCAGTACTTC. Encoded protein: CASSLGTRQETQYF. This rearrangement joins TRBV7-2 to TRBJ2-5; no clear D. The V end lost 1 base, the J end lost 2 bases, and 8 bases lay between the germline ends. This CDR3 spans 14 amino acids. From germline, CDR1 is SGHTA and CDR2 FQGNSA. The full variable domain, its missing parts supplied by reference TRBV7-2 and TRBJ2-5, is GAGVSQSPSNKVTEKGKDVELRCDPISGHTALYWYRQSLGQGLEFLIYFQGNSAPDKSGLPSDRFSAERTGGSVSTLTIQRTQQEDSAVYLCASSLGTRQETQYFGPGTRLLVL.

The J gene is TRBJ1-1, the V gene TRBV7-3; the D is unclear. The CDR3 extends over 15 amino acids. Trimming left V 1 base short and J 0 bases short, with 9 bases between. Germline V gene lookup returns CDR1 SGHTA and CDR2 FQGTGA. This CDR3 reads CASSLSPGMNTEAFF. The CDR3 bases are TGTGCCAGCAGCTTAAGCCCGGGAATGAACACTGAAGCTTTCTTT.

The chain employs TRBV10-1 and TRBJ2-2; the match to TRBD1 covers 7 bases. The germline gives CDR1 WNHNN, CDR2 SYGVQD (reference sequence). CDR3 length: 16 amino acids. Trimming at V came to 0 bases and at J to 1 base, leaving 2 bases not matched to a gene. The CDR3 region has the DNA TGCGCCAGCAGTGAGTCTCGACAGGGGAACACCGGGGAGCTGTTTTTT. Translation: CASSESRQGNTGELFF.

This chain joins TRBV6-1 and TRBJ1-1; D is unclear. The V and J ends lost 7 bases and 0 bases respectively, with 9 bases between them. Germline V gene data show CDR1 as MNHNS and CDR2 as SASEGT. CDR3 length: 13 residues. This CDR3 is CASTLTMNTEAFF. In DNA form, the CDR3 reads TGTGCCAGCACCCTGACAATGAACACTGAAGCTTTCTTT.

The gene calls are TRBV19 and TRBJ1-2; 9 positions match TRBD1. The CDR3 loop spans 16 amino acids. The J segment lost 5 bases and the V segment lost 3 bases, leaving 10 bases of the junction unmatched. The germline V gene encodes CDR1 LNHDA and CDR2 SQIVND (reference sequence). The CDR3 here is CASSISTGTGLYGYTF. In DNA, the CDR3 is TGTGCCAGTAGTATCTCAACCGGGACAGGGCTTTATGGCTACACCTTC.

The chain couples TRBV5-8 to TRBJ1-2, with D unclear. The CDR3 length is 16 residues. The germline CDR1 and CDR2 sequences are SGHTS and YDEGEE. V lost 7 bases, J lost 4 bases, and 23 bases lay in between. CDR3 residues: CASVSTGTEIAYGYTF. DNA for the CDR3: TGTGCCAGCGTTTCAACTGGAACGGAGATTGCCTATGGCTACACCTTC.

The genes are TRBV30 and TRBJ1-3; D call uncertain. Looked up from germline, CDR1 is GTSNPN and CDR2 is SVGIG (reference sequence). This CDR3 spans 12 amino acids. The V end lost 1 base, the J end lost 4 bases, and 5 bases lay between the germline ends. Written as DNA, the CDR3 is TGTGCCTGGAGTGCCGCGGGAAACACCATATATTTT. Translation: CAWSAAGNTIYF.

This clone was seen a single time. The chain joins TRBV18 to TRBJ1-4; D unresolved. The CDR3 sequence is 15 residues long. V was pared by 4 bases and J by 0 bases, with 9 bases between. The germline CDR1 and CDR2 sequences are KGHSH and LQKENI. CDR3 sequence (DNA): TGTGCCAGCTCACTTCGGACGGCAACTAATGAAAAACTGTTTTTT. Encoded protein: CASSLRTATNEKLFF.

The CDR3 is CASSYQGTAGNTIYF. In DNA form, the CDR3 reads TGTGCCAGCAGTTACCAAGGGACGGCTGGAAACACCATATATTTT. The chain links TRBV6-5 to TRBJ1-3; D may be TRBD1 (5 bases). Trimming shortened V by 2 bases and J by 2 bases, and 10 bases separated the two germline ends. The CDR3 length is 15 residues. Germline V gives CDR1 MNHEY, CDR2 SVGAGI.

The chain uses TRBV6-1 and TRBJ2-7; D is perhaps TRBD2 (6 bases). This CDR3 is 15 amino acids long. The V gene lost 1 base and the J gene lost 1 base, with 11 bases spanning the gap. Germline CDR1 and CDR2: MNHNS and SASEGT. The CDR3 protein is CASSEVEGRSYEQYF. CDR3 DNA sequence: TGTGCCAGCAGTGAAGTGGAGGGAAGATCCTACGAGCAGTACTTC.

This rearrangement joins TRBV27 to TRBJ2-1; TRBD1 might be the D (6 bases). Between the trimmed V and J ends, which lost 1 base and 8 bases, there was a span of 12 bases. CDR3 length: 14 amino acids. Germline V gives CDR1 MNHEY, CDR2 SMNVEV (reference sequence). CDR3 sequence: CASSLFGQFDEQFF. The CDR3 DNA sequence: TGTGCCAGCAGTTTATTCGGACAGTTCGATGAGCAGTTCTTC.

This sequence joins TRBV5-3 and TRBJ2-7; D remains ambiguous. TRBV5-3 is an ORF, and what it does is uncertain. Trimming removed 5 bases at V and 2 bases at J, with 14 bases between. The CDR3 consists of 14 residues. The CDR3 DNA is TGTGCCAGAAGACTTACAGTACAAGCCTACGAGCAGTACTTC. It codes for CARRLTVQAYEQYF.

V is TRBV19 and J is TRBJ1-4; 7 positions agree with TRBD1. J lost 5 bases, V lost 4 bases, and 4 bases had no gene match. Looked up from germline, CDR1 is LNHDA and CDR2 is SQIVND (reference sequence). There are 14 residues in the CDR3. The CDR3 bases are TGTGCCAGTAGTACCCTGGGACAGAATGAAAAACTGTTTTTT. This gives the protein CASSTLGQNEKLFF.

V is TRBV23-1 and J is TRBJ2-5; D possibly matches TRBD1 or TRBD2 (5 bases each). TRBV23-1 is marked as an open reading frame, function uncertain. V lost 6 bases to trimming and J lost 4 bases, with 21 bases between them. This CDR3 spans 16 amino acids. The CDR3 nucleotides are TGCGCCAGCAGACACAAGGTGGGGGTGTTAGGAGAGACCCAGTACTTC. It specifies CASRHKVGVLGETQYF.

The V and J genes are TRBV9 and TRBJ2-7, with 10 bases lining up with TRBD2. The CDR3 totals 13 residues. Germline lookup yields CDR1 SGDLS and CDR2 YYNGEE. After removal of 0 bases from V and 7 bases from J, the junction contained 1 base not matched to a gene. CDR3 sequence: CASSVALAGEQYF. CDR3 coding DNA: TGTGCCAGCAGCGTAGCACTAGCGGGAGAGCAGTACTTC.

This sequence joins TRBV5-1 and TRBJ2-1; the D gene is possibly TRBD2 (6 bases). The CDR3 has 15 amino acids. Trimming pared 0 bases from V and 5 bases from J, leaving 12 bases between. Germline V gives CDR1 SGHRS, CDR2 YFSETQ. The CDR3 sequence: CASSLAGEVHNEQFF. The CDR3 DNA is TGCGCCAGCAGCTTGGCTGGGGAGGTTCACAATGAGCAGTTCTTC.

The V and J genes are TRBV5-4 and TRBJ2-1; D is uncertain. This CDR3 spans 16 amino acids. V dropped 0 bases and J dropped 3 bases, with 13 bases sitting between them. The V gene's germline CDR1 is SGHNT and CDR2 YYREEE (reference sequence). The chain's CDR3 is CASSLVRQALYNEQFF. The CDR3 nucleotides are TGTGCCAGCAGCTTGGTTCGCCAGGCTCTCTACAATGAGCAGTTCTTC.

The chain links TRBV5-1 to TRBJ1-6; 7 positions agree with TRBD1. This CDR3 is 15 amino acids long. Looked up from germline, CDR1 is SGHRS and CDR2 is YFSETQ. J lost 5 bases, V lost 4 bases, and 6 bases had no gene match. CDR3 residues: CASSPKDRDNSPLHF. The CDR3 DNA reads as TGCGCCAGCAGCCCCAAAGACAGGGATAATTCACCCCTCCACTTT.

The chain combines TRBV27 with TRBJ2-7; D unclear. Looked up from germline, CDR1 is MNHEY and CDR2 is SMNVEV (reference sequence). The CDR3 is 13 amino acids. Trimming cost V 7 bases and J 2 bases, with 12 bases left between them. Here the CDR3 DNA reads TGTGCCAGCACCCAGACGGGTACCTACGAGCAGTACTTC. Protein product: CASTQTGTYEQYF.

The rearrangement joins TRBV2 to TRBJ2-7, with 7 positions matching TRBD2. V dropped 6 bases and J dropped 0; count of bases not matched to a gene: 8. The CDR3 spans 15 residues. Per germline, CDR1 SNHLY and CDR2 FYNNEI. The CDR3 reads CASSFTGGSSYEQYF. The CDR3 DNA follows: TGTGCCAGCAGCTTCACGGGCGGGAGCTCCTACGAGCAGTACTTC. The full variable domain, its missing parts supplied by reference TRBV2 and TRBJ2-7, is EPEVTQTPSHQVTQMGQEVILRCVPISNHLYFYWYRQILGQKVEFLVSFYNNEISEKSEIFDDQFSVERPDGSNFTLKIRSTKLEDSAMYFCASSFTGGSSYEQYFGPGTRLTVT.

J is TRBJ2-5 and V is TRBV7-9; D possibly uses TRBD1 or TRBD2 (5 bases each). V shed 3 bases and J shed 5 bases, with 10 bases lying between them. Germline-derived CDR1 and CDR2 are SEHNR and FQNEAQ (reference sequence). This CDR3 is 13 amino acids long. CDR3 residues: CASSLGVGETQYF. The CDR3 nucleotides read TGTGCCAGCAGCTTGGGGGTTGGTGAGACCCAGTACTTC.

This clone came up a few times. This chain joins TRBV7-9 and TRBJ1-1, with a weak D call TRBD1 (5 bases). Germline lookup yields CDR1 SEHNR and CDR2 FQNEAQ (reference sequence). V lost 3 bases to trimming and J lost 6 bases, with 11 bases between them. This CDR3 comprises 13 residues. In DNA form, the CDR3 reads TGTGCCAGCAGCTTTCAGGGTTTCCCTGAAGCTTTCTTT. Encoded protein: CASSFQGFPEAFF.

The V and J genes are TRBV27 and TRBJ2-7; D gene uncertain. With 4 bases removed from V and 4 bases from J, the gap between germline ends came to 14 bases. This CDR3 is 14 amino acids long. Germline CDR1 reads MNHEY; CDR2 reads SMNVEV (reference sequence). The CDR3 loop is CASSYGITGYEQYF. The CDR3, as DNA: TGTGCCAGCAGTTACGGTATTACTGGGTACGAGCAGTACTTC.

As DNA, the CDR3 is TGTGCCAGCAGTGATTTGGGGAACTATGGCTACACCTTC. It encodes CASSDLGNYGYTF. The rearrangement uses TRBV2 and TRBJ1-2, with D unresolved. Germline V gives CDR1 SNHLY, CDR2 FYNNEI. The CDR3 is made up of 13 amino acids. With 3 bases removed from V and 2 bases from J, the gap between germline ends came to 7 bases.

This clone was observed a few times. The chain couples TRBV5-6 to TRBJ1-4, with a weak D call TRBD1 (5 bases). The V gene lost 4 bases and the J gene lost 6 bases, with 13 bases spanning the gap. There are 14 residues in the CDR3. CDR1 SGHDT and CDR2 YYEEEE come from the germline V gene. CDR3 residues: CASSPWGGYEKLFF. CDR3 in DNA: TGTGCCAGCAGCCCTTGGGGGGGGTATGAAAAACTGTTTTTT. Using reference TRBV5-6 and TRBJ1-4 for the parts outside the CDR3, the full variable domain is DAGVTQSPTHLIKTRGQQVTLRCSPKSGHDTVSWYQQALGQGPQFIFQYYEEEERQRGNFPDRFSGHQFPNYSSELNVNALLLGDSALYLCASSPWGGYEKLFFGSGTQLSVL.

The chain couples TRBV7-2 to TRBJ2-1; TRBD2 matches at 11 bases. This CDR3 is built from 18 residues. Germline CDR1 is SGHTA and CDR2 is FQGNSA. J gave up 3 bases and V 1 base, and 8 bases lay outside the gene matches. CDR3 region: CASSLVGTSGGIYNEQFF. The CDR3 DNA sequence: TGTGCCAGCAGCTTAGTAGGCACTAGCGGGGGAATCTACAATGAGCAGTTCTTC.